The rows below give T cell receptor beta chains drawn from one sample of a study of cytomegalovirus exposure and HLA in healthy donors. Sequenced by immunoSEQ multiplex PCR; TCRdb stores in-frame clones only, minus some. The repertoire has roughly 220,000 clones, 70% of them found once; the top ten carry 2.6%. Source material: PBMCs. These receptor sequences come from a man aged 35 to 55 in good health and CMV-seropositive. CDR3s include the opening cysteine and the closing phenylalanine or tryptophan. The D gene is left open where the match is weak. Clone size is given for some rows only: seen once, a few or many times, or a class if the clone is expanded.

J gene: TRBJ2-7; D gene: TRBD1; clone size: once; V gene: TRBV18; CDR3 protein: CASSAAGTASSYEQYF; CDR3 DNA: TGTGCCAGCTCAGCTGCCGGGACAGCGAGCTCCTACGAGCAGTACTTC
J gene: TRBJ2-2; D gene: .; clone size: once; V gene: TRBV5-4; CDR3 protein: CASSAGGDRSGELFF; CDR3 DNA: TGTGCCAGCAGCGCTGGGGGGGACAGGAGCGGGGAGCTGTTTTTT
J gene: TRBJ1-2; D gene: TRBD1; clone size: .; V gene: TRBV6-4; CDR3 protein: CASSATGGDLSGGYTF; CDR3 DNA: TGTGCCAGCAGCGCGACAGGGGGCGACCTATCCGGTGGCTACACCTTC
J gene: TRBJ2-7; D gene: .; clone size: few; V gene: TRBV5-4; CDR3 protein: CASSPRPGDYYEQYF; CDR3 DNA: TGTGCCAGCAGCCCGAGGCCGGGAGATTACTACGAGCAGTACTTC
J gene: TRBJ2-2; D gene: .; clone size: .; V gene: TRBV27; CDR3 protein: CASRFAGAVPGELFF; CDR3 DNA: TGTGCCAGCAGATTTGCAGGGGCCGTCCCCGGGGAGCTGTTTTTT
J gene: TRBJ1-5; D gene: .; clone size: .; V gene: TRBV4-2; CDR3 protein: CASSQDRGIGGNQPQHF; CDR3 DNA: TGTGCCAGCAGCCAAGATCGGGGGATTGGGGGCAATCAGCCCCAGCATTTT
J gene: TRBJ1-2; D gene: .; clone size: .; V gene: TRBV5-6; CDR3 protein: CASSLEGGVEGYGYTF; CDR3 DNA: TGTGCCAGCAGCTTGGAAGGGGGGGTAGAGGGCTATGGCTACACCTTC
J gene: TRBJ1-2; D gene: .; clone size: few; V gene: TRBV10-2; CDR3 protein: CASGPGTYGGYTF; CDR3 DNA: TGCGCCAGCGGGCCAGGGACTTATGGTGGCTACACCTTC
J gene: TRBJ2-2; D gene: .; clone size: .; V gene: TRBV7-7; CDR3 protein: CASSPGQRGTGELFF; CDR3 DNA: TGTGCCAGCAGCCCCGGGCAGAGAGGGACCGGGGAGCTGTTTTTT
J gene: TRBJ1-1; D gene: .; clone size: few; V gene: TRBV7-2; CDR3 protein: CASSFPGIMNTEAFF; CDR3 DNA: TGTGCCAGCAGCTTCCCAGGAATTATGAACACTGAAGCTTTCTTT
J gene: TRBJ2-1; D gene: .; clone size: .; V gene: TRBV19; CDR3 protein: CASIRSGDTYNEQFF; CDR3 DNA: TGTGCCAGTATCAGGTCAGGGGATACATACAATGAGCAGTTCTTC
J gene: TRBJ2-7; D gene: TRBD2; clone size: .; V gene: TRBV29-1; CDR3 protein: CSVVSGGLYEQYF; CDR3 DNA: TGCAGCGTTGTTAGCGGGGGGCTCTACGAGCAGTACTTC
J gene: TRBJ1-4; D gene: .; clone size: few; V gene: TRBV6-1; CDR3 protein: CASSEPPPEKLFF; CDR3 DNA: TGTGCCAGCAGTGAACCCCCTCCTGAAAAACTGTTTTTT
J gene: TRBJ1-1; D gene: .; clone size: few; V gene: TRBV6-1; CDR3 protein: CASSNTPGAFF; CDR3 DNA: TGTGCCAGCAGTAACACCCCGGGAGCTTTCTTT
J gene: TRBJ2-2; D gene: .; clone size: .; V gene: TRBV5-1; CDR3 protein: CASSLNNLNTGELFF; CDR3 DNA: TGCGCCAGCAGCTTGAATAATCTGAACACCGGGGAGCTGTTTTTT
J gene: TRBJ2-7; D gene: TRBD2; clone size: .; V gene: TRBV5-1; CDR3 protein: CASSRSGTSSYEQYF; CDR3 DNA: TGCGCCAGCAGCCGGTCCGGGACTAGCTCCTACGAGCAGTACTTC
J gene: TRBJ1-5; D gene: .; clone size: .; V gene: TRBV5-4; CDR3 protein: CASAVDNQPQHF; CDR3 DNA: TGTGCCAGCGCGGTGGACAATCAGCCCCAGCATTTT